The 8 T cell receptor beta chains presented below share a single source sample, sequenced in a study of blood T cell repertoires in COVID-19. Data came from immunoSEQ multiplex PCR; TCRdb stores just in-frame clones and leaves some out. The table records about 170,000 clones, roughly nine tenths of them present only once. The sample consisted of PBMCs or T cells enriched from blood (not recorded which). The receptors were gathered from a woman in her forties or fifties who had recovered from COVID-19.

The V gene is TRBV7-3, the J gene TRBJ2-1; TRBD2 matches 9 bases. Germline values: CDR1 SGHTA, CDR2 FQGTGA. Trimming at V came to 2 bases and at J to 4 bases, leaving 6 bases not matched to a gene. The CDR3 covers 16 residues. CDR3 loop: CASSLDSGSLYNEQFF. Here the CDR3 DNA reads TGTGCCAGCAGCTTAGATAGCGGGAGTTTATACAATGAGCAGTTCTTC.

This clone was counted a few times. This sequence joins TRBV30 and TRBJ2-3, with no clear D. Germline V gene data show CDR1 as GTSNPN and CDR2 as SVGIG (reference sequence). Trimming cost V 1 base and J 0 bases, with 5 bases left between them. The CDR3 loop spans 13 amino acids. CDR3 protein: CAWSAGSTDTQYF. The CDR3 nucleotides are TGTGCCTGGAGTGCCGGGAGCACAGATACGCAGTATTTT.

This clone was seen a single time. The J gene is TRBJ1-1, the V gene TRBV18, with a weak D call TRBD1 (6 bases). The CDR3 consists of 11 residues. The germline V and J ends were trimmed by 10 bases and 6 bases, with 12 bases remaining between them. The germline V gene has CDR1 KGHSH and CDR2 LQKENI. CDR3 region: CATGTSSEAFF. DNA of the CDR3: TGTGCCACGGGGACAAGCTCTGAAGCTTTCTTT.

The CDR3 protein is CASTLGQGSGELFF. The DNA of the CDR3 is TGTGCCAGCACGTTGGGACAGGGCTCCGGGGAGCTGTTTTTT. The chain has TRBV28 and TRBJ2-2; 9 bases line up with TRBD1. Germline lookup yields CDR1 MDHEN and CDR2 SYDVKM. J was trimmed by 6 bases and V by 7 bases; bases with no gene match: 6. The CDR3 contains 14 residues. The complete variable domain, with remaining parts taken from reference TRBV28 and TRBJ2-2, reads DVKVTQSSRYLVKRTGEKVFLECVQDMDHENMFWYRQDPGLGLRLIYFSYDVKMKEKGDIPEGYSVSREKKERFSLILESASTNQTSMYLCASTLGQGSGELFFGEGSRLTVL.

The J gene is TRBJ2-3, the V gene TRBV28; 10 bases agree with TRBD1. The CDR3 sequence is 13 residues long. The J segment lost 4 bases and the V segment lost 8 bases, leaving 3 bases of the junction unmatched. Per the germline V gene, CDR1 is MDHEN and CDR2 is SYDVKM. The CDR3 DNA reads TGTGCCAGCCGGACAGGGGGTTCAGATACGCAGTATTTT. Its protein is CASRTGGSDTQYF.

The chain joins TRBV30 to TRBJ1-5; D may be TRBD1 (6 bases). V was clipped by 3 bases and J by 3 bases, with 18 bases between them. The CDR3 sequence is 16 residues long. CDR1 is GTSNPN and CDR2 is SVGIG in the germline V gene (reference sequence). This CDR3 is CAWRERGGPPNQPQHF. The CDR3 coding sequence is TGTGCCTGGAGGGAAAGGGGGGGGCCCCCCAATCAGCCCCAGCATTTT.

This clone appeared a single time. V usage is TRBV18 and J usage is TRBJ2-5, with 7 bases lining up with TRBD1. This CDR3 is built from 13 residues. V lost 6 bases and J lost 2; bases outside the gene matches: 3. Germline values: CDR1 KGHSH, CDR2 LQKENI. CDR3 in DNA: TGTGCCAGCTCCCGGGACAGACAAGAGACCCAGTACTTC. This sequence encodes CASSRDRQETQYF.

This chain uses TRBV24-1 with TRBJ2-1; D assignment may be TRBD1 or TRBD2 (10 bases each). Germline-derived CDR1 and CDR2 are KGHDR and SFDVKD. CDR3 length: 20 residues. Between the trimmed V and J ends, which lost 4 bases and 8 bases, there was a span of 32 bases. The CDR3 DNA follows: TGTGCCACCAGTGAGCGCCCCGGGGGACAGGGGCTAGCGGGAGTCCATGAGCAGTTCTTC. Residues: CATSERPGGQGLAGVHEQFF.